The rows below give T cell receptor beta chains drawn from one sample of a study of blood T cell repertoires in COVID-19. The assay was immunoSEQ multiplex PCR, and TCRdb's table has in-frame clones only and misses some. The sample lists 77,000 or so clones, over 65% occurring once. The specimen sequenced was peripheral blood. The receptors derive from a human donor with acute or convalescent COVID-19. The donor label of this sample is uncertain. Each CDR3 is given with its conserved first and last residue. Fields, in order: J gene, D gene, clone size, V gene, CDR3 DNA, CDR3 protein. D genes are given only for firm matches. Size is omitted from some rows. Given values are once, few, many or a class for expanded clones.

J: TRBJ2-3
D: TRBD2
size: .
V: TRBV14
DNA: TGTGCCAGCAGCCATGTTAGCGGGAGCCCAGATACGCAGTATTTT
CDR3: CASSHVSGSPDTQYF

J: TRBJ2-7
D: .
size: .
V: TRBV5-5
DNA: TGTGCCAGCAGCCAATGGACAGAGCAGTACTTC
CDR3: CASSQWTEQYF

J: TRBJ1-1
D: .
size: .
V: TRBV5-1
DNA: TGCGCCAGCAGCTTGCAGGGGAGTCCTATGAACACTGAAGCTTTCTTT
CDR3: CASSLQGSPMNTEAFF

J: TRBJ1-2
D: .
size: .
V: TRBV4-3
DNA: TGCGCCAGCAGCCAATCGTACCGGGGGGCGGATGGCTACACCTTC
CDR3: CASSQSYRGADGYTF

J: TRBJ1-1
D: .
size: .
V: TRBV5-1
DNA: TGCGCCAGCAGCTTGGACATGTACACTGAAGCTTTCTTT
CDR3: CASSLDMYTEAFF

J: TRBJ1-2
D: .
size: .
V: TRBV5-6
DNA: TGTGCCAGCAGCCGCGAACGAATTGGCTACACCTTC
CDR3: CASSRERIGYTF

J: TRBJ2-3
D: .
size: .
V: TRBV6-7
DNA: TGTGCCAGCAGTTACGAACGGGAAGAAGATACGCAGTATTTT
CDR3: CASSYEREEDTQYF

J: TRBJ2-5
D: TRBD2
size: .
V: TRBV5-4
DNA: TGTGCCAGCAGCCCCGGAGTGACTAGCGGGGGGGCCGGGGAGACCCAGTACTTC
CDR3: CASSPGVTSGGAGETQYF

J: TRBJ2-7
D: TRBD1
size: few
V: TRBV19
DNA: TGTGCCAGTAGTGCGACAGGACAGGGATACTACGAGCAGTACTTC
CDR3: CASSATGQGYYEQYF

J: TRBJ1-3
D: TRBD1
size: once
V: TRBV2
DNA: TGTGCCAGCAGCGTGGACAGGGCGGCTGGAAACACCATATATTTT
CDR3: CASSVDRAAGNTIYF

J: TRBJ1-6
D: .
size: .
V: TRBV19
DNA: TGTGCCAGTAGTATACAGCCCACGGGGAATTCACCCCTCCACTTT
CDR3: CASSIQPTGNSPLHF

J: TRBJ2-1
D: TRBD2
size: .
V: TRBV15
DNA: TGTGCCACCAGCAGAGACGGGAGGGCCTGGGATGAGCAGTTCTTC
CDR3: CATSRDGRAWDEQFF

J: TRBJ2-5
D: .
size: .
V: TRBV13
DNA: TGTGCCAGCAGCTCCCCTACAGAGACCCAGTACTTC
CDR3: CASSSPTETQYF

J: TRBJ1-2
D: TRBD1
size: .
V: TRBV2
DNA: TGTGCCAGCAGCGTACAGGGGGGCTCCGGCTACACCTTC
CDR3: CASSVQGGSGYTF

J: TRBJ1-2
D: TRBD1
size: .
V: TRBV27
DNA: TGTGCCAGCAGGGGACAGGGGGCGAGCTATGGCTACACCTTC
CDR3: CASRGQGASYGYTF

J: TRBJ2-6
D: TRBD1
size: few
V: TRBV7-8
DNA: TGTGCCAGCAGCTTAGAGACAGGGGGCCTCTTCGGGGCCAACGTCCTGACTTTC
CDR3: CASSLETGGLFGANVLTF

J: TRBJ2-1
D: TRBD2
size: .
V: TRBV5-8
DNA: TGTGCCAGCAGCTTGGGGCTAGCGGACTACAATGAGCAGTTCTTC
CDR3: CASSLGLADYNEQFF

J: TRBJ2-6
D: .
size: .
V: TRBV19
DNA: TGTGCCAGTAGTATGTTCTTCAGGGCCGCTGGGGCCAACGTCCTGACTTTC
CDR3: CASSMFFRAAGANVLTF

J: TRBJ2-2
D: .
size: many
V: TRBV28
DNA: TGTGCCAGCAGTTTAGACAGGGAGGTGTACACCGGGGAGCTGTTTTTT
CDR3: CASSLDREVYTGELFF

J: TRBJ1-3
D: .
size: few
V: TRBV7-2
DNA: TGTGCCAGCAGCAAGAGGGCAGGGGATGCTGGAAACACCATATATTTT
CDR3: CASSKRAGDAGNTIYF

J: TRBJ2-7
D: TRBD2
size: .
V: TRBV7-8
DNA: TGTGCCAGCAGCTTAAGTTCGGCGGGGGATACCTACGAGCAGTACTTC
CDR3: CASSLSSAGDTYEQYF

J: TRBJ2-2
D: .
size: .
V: TRBV11-2
DNA: TGTGCCAGCAGCCTAGATTCAGGGTACACCGGGGAGCTGTTTTTT
CDR3: CASSLDSGYTGELFF

J: TRBJ2-2
D: .
size: .
V: TRBV7-6
DNA: TGTGCCAGCAGCTTAGCAGGAGGGCCGGGGACCGGGGAGCTGTTTTTT
CDR3: CASSLAGGPGTGELFF

J: TRBJ2-7
D: TRBD2
size: .
V: TRBV6-2/TRBV6-3
DNA: TGTGCCAGCAGTTACCAGCGGGGGATCTACGAGCAGTACTTC
CDR3: CASSYQRGIYEQYF

J: TRBJ2-1
D: TRBD2
size: .
V: TRBV6-4
DNA: TGTGCCAGCAGTGACTCCGGGGGGGCCTTTAATGAGCAGTTCTTC
CDR3: CASSDSGGAFNEQFF

J: TRBJ2-1
D: .
size: .
V: TRBV10-3
DNA: TGTGCCATCAGTGAGTCGAGAGGTGAGCAGTTCTTC
CDR3: CAISESRGEQFF

J: TRBJ2-5
D: .
size: .
V: TRBV7-6
DNA: TGTGCCAGCAGCTTAGGGCGGGCCCAAGAGACCCAGTACTTC
CDR3: CASSLGRAQETQYF

J: TRBJ2-7
D: .
size: .
V: TRBV16
DNA: TGTGCCAGCAGCCCCCGGGATTACTCCTACGAGCAGTACTTC
CDR3: CASSPRDYSYEQYF

J: TRBJ2-1
D: TRBD2
size: .
V: TRBV5-1
DNA: TGCGCCAGCAGCTTGGCCCTAGCGGGAGGAAATGAGCAGTTCTTC
CDR3: CASSLALAGGNEQFF

J: TRBJ2-7
D: TRBD2
size: few
V: TRBV4-3
DNA: TGCGCCAGCAGCCAAGAGAGCGGGAGTCCCTACGAGCAGTACTTC
CDR3: CASSQESGSPYEQYF

J: TRBJ2-1
D: .
size: .
V: TRBV7-2
DNA: TGTGCCAGCAGCCTCGTGGGGGGCTCCTACAATGAGCAGTTCTTC
CDR3: CASSLVGGSYNEQFF

J: TRBJ1-4
D: .
size: .
V: TRBV18
DNA: TGTGCCAGCTCGTCCTTGGGGGCGGCTAATGAAAAACTGTTTTTT
CDR3: CASSSLGAANEKLFF

J: TRBJ2-1
D: .
size: few
V: TRBV12-5
DNA: TGTGCTAGCGGCGGCAATGAGCAGTTCTTC
CDR3: CASGGNEQFF

J: TRBJ2-3
D: .
size: .
V: TRBV28
DNA: TGTGCCAGCAGTCCATTTCCTAGTACGCAGTATTTT
CDR3: CASSPFPSTQYF

J: TRBJ1-6
D: TRBD1
size: .
V: TRBV6-6
DNA: TGTGCCACGCTCCGGACAGGGGTAGACCATAATTCACCCCTCCACTTT
CDR3: CATLRTGVDHNSPLHF

J: TRBJ1-1
D: .
size: .
V: TRBV3-1/TRBV3-2
DNA: TGTGCCAGCAGCCCCCGGACTTTGAACACTGAAGCTTTCTTT
CDR3: CASSPRTLNTEAFF

J: TRBJ2-1
D: TRBD2
size: .
V: TRBV14
DNA: TGTGCCAGGGGACTATGGGGGACCCTGCCCTACAATGAGCAGTTCTTC
CDR3: CARGLWGTLPYNEQFF

J: TRBJ1-2
D: TRBD1
size: .
V: TRBV27
DNA: TGTGCCAGCAGTTTCGCAGGGGGCTTTGGCTACACCTTC
CDR3: CASSFAGGFGYTF

J: TRBJ1-3
D: TRBD1
size: .
V: TRBV5-1
DNA: TGCGCCAGCAGCCGGGACAGCTCTGGAAACACCATATATTTT
CDR3: CASSRDSSGNTIYF

J: TRBJ1-1
D: .
size: few
V: TRBV19
DNA: TGTGCCAGTAGTATTTTCCAGGGGAGCGGCACTGAAGCTTTCTTT
CDR3: CASSIFQGSGTEAFF

J: TRBJ2-1
D: TRBD2
size: .
V: TRBV5-1
DNA: TGCGCCAGCACGTCCGGGACTAGCGGTGGGAATGAGCAGTTCTTC
CDR3: CASTSGTSGGNEQFF

J: TRBJ1-2
D: TRBD1
size: .
V: TRBV5-4
DNA: TGTGCCAGCACCCCGGACAGGGCCAGCTATGGCTACACCTTC
CDR3: CASTPDRASYGYTF

J: TRBJ2-7
D: TRBD2
size: once
V: TRBV19
DNA: TGTGCCAGTAGTTCCGGGACTAGCGGGGTAGCCTACGAGCAGTACTTC
CDR3: CASSSGTSGVAYEQYF

J: TRBJ1-2
D: .
size: few
V: TRBV2
DNA: TGTGCCAGCAAGGCGGAAGCCTATGGCTACACCTTC
CDR3: CASKAEAYGYTF

J: TRBJ2-1
D: TRBD2
size: .
V: TRBV19
DNA: TGTGCCAGTAGTTTAGCGGGGGGGAACAATGAGCAGTTCTTC
CDR3: CASSLAGGNNEQFF

J: TRBJ1-4
D: .
size: few
V: TRBV4-1
DNA: TGCGCCAGCAGCCGAGACCGCCTCGGGGAAAAACTGTTTTTT
CDR3: CASSRDRLGEKLFF

J: TRBJ1-2
D: .
size: few
V: TRBV28
DNA: TGTGCCAGCAGTAGCCCTCAGGGTTGGGGGGGTGGCTACACCTTC
CDR3: CASSSPQGWGGGYTF

J: TRBJ2-1
D: TRBD1
size: .
V: TRBV11-2
DNA: TGTGCCAGCAGCTTATTAATAAGGAGGACAGGGGCCGCCGATGAGCAGTTCTTC
CDR3: CASSLLIRRTGAADEQFF

J: TRBJ1-6
D: .
size: .
V: TRBV7-9
DNA: TGTGCCAGCAGCTATGGACTAGATCCCCTCCACTTT
CDR3: CASSYGLDPLHF

J: TRBJ2-6
D: TRBD1
size: .
V: TRBV7-9
DNA: TGTGCCAGCAGCTGGGGACAGGGGTTTACTGGGGCCAACGTCCTGACTTTC
CDR3: CASSWGQGFTGANVLTF

J: TRBJ2-3
D: .
size: .
V: TRBV5-1
DNA: TGCGCCAGCAGCTTGCTTAGCACAGATACGCAGTATTTT
CDR3: CASSLLSTDTQYF